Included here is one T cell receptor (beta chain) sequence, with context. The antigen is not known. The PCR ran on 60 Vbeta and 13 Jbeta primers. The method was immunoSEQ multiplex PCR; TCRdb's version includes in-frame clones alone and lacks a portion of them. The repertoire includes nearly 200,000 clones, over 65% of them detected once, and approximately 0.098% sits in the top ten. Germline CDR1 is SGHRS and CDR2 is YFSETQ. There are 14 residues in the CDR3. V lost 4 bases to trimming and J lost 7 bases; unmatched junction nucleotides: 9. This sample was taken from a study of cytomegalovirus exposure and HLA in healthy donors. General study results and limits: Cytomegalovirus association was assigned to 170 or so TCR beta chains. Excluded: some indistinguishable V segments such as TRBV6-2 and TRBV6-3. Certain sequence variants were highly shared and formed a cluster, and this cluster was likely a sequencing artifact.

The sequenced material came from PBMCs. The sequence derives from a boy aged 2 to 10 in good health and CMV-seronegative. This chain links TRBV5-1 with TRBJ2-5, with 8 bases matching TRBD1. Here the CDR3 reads CASSPTGVGGTQYF. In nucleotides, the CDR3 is TGCGCCAGCAGCCCGACAGGGGTTGGGGGGACCCAGTACTTC.